These T cell receptor beta chains were read from a single sample in a study of blood T cell repertoires in COVID-19. Sequencing used immunoSEQ multiplex PCR; TCRdb keeps in-frame clones, though not all of them. The sample has approximately 65,000 clones, about 83% seen once. Sequenced input: peripheral blood. These TCRs come from a human donor in a cohort sampled during active COVID-19. The CDR3 runs from the conserved cysteine through the conserved F or W. The D gene is left open where the match is weak. Part of the rows lack a size; the others show once, few, many or a class for expanded clones.

DNA: TGTGCCAGCAGCCGCCGGGACAGGGGCACTGAAGCTTTCTTT; CDR3: CASSRRDRGTEAFF; D: TRBD1; V: TRBV5-6; J: TRBJ1-1; size: -
DNA: TGTGCCAGTAGTAGAATCCCGGGACAGGGGGCCGGGGAGCTGTTTTTT; CDR3: CASSRIPGQGAGELFF; D: TRBD1; V: TRBV19; J: TRBJ2-2; size: -
DNA: TGCGCCAGCAGCCCGACTGAGGGATATGGCTACACCTTC; CDR3: CASSPTEGYGYTF; D: -; V: TRBV4-3; J: TRBJ1-2; size: -
DNA: TGTGCCAGCAGTCCACAGGGTTTTGGAAACACCATATATTTT; CDR3: CASSPQGFGNTIYF; D: -; V: TRBV6-2/TRBV6-3; J: TRBJ1-3; size: -
DNA: TGTGCCATCAGTGGTCAGGGGGCGCGAGGCTATGGCTACACCTTC; CDR3: CAISGQGARGYGYTF; D: TRBD1; V: TRBV10-3; J: TRBJ1-2; size: -
DNA: TGTGCCAGCAGCTCAACTGCCGGGACAGGGGGCCACAATGAGCAGTTCTTC; CDR3: CASSSTAGTGGHNEQFF; D: TRBD1; V: TRBV11-2; J: TRBJ2-1; size: -
DNA: TGCGCCAGCAGCTTGGCTCTGAGCCAAGAGACCCAGTACTTC; CDR3: CASSLALSQETQYF; D: -; V: TRBV5-1; J: TRBJ2-5; size: -
DNA: TGTGCCAGCACCCGGGACAGGTCCTACAATGAGCAGTTCTTC; CDR3: CASTRDRSYNEQFF; D: TRBD1; V: TRBV2; J: TRBJ2-1; size: -
DNA: TGTGCCAGCAGCAACCAGGGGGCGGCTTCACCCCTCCACTTT; CDR3: CASSNQGAASPLHF; D: TRBD1; V: TRBV6-2/TRBV6-3; J: TRBJ1-6; size: -
DNA: TGTGCCAGCCGGACAGGGGTGGAGACCCAGTACTTC; CDR3: CASRTGVETQYF; D: TRBD1; V: TRBV28; J: TRBJ2-5; size: few
DNA: TGTGCCAGCAGCCGCCGGGGGGGGCACACCGGGGAGCTGTTTTTT; CDR3: CASSRRGGHTGELFF; D: TRBD2; V: TRBV5-4; J: TRBJ2-2; size: -
DNA: TGTGCCAGCTCACCAGGGACTAGCGGGGTTGTTGACATTCAGTACTTC; CDR3: CASSPGTSGVVDIQYF; D: TRBD2; V: TRBV18; J: TRBJ2-4; size: few
DNA: TGTGCCACGCACGGGCGGGCGAACGGTGAGCAGTTCTTC; CDR3: CATHGRANGEQFF; D: -; V: TRBV19; J: TRBJ2-1; size: -
DNA: TGCAGTGCTAGTCGACTAGCGGGTCCTGTACAAGAGACCCAGTACTTC; CDR3: CSASRLAGPVQETQYF; D: TRBD2; V: TRBV20-1; J: TRBJ2-5; size: -
DNA: TGCGCCAGCAGCCAAGGACTAGCGGAAATCTACGAGCAGTACTTC; CDR3: CASSQGLAEIYEQYF; D: TRBD2; V: TRBV4-3; J: TRBJ2-7; size: -
DNA: TGTGCCAGCCGACGTGGGGACAGCTTCTACAATGAGCAGTTCTTC; CDR3: CASRRGDSFYNEQFF; D: TRBD1; V: TRBV27; J: TRBJ2-1; size: -
DNA: TGTGCCAGCTCACCGCTCCAGGGTGGAGATACGCAGTATTTT; CDR3: CASSPLQGGDTQYF; D: -; V: TRBV18; J: TRBJ2-3; size: -
DNA: TGTGCCAGTAGTCAGACAGGGGCGGAGACCCAGTACTTC; CDR3: CASSQTGAETQYF; D: TRBD1; V: TRBV19; J: TRBJ2-5; size: once
DNA: TGTGCCAGTAGTATAGGGGGGACTCGGACCTACGAGCAGTACTTC; CDR3: CASSIGGTRTYEQYF; D: -; V: TRBV19; J: TRBJ2-7; size: -
DNA: TGTGCCAGCAGCTTAGGCGCTAGCGGGGCACAAGAGACCCAGTACTTC; CDR3: CASSLGASGAQETQYF; D: TRBD2; V: TRBV11-2; J: TRBJ2-5; size: -
DNA: TGCGCCAGCAGCTTGGTACCAGGGGGCAGCGCAGATACGCAGTATTTT; CDR3: CASSLVPGGSADTQYF; D: TRBD1; V: TRBV5-1; J: TRBJ2-3; size: -
DNA: TGTGCCAGCGCTCCCGCGGCAGGAAACACCATATATTTT; CDR3: CASAPAAGNTIYF; D: -; V: TRBV9; J: TRBJ1-3; size: -
DNA: TGTGCCAGCTCAGAAACGACAGGGGCCTACGAGCAGTACTTC; CDR3: CASSETTGAYEQYF; D: TRBD1; V: TRBV18; J: TRBJ2-7; size: -
DNA: TGTGCCAGCAGCTTTACCGCCCTCCGTAGCGGGAGTTCCTCCTACGAGCAGTACTTC; CDR3: CASSFTALRSGSSSYEQYF; D: TRBD2; V: TRBV7-2; J: TRBJ2-7; size: -
DNA: TGTGCCAGCAGCGTAGGGGGCGCAGAGGATACGCAGTATTTT; CDR3: CASSVGGAEDTQYF; D: TRBD1; V: TRBV11-3; J: TRBJ2-3; size: -
DNA: TGTGCCAGCAGCCAAGGGAGCCGGAACACTGAAGCTTTCTTT; CDR3: CASSQGSRNTEAFF; D: -; V: TRBV3-1/TRBV3-2; J: TRBJ1-1; size: -
DNA: TGTGCCAGCAGCCCCCAGGTAGGCGGCTACACCTTC; CDR3: CASSPQVGGYTF; D: -; V: TRBV9; J: TRBJ1-2; size: -
DNA: TGTGCCAGCAGCCCCGGGGCAGGGGGGGAGACCCAGTACTTC; CDR3: CASSPGAGGETQYF; D: -; V: TRBV9; J: TRBJ2-5; size: -
DNA: TGTGCCAGCAGTTTATGGGGGGACAGGGGGCGCGGGCAGCCCCAGCATTTT; CDR3: CASSLWGDRGRGQPQHF; D: TRBD1; V: TRBV27; J: TRBJ1-5; size: -
DNA: TGTGCCAGCAGCTTGGATGGGTCAGGGCTGGAGACCCAGTACTTC; CDR3: CASSLDGSGLETQYF; D: -; V: TRBV5-4; J: TRBJ2-5; size: -
DNA: TGTGCCAGCAGCCCGACCGGGACAGCTATTGAAGCTTTCTTT; CDR3: CASSPTGTAIEAFF; D: TRBD1; V: TRBV5-5; J: TRBJ1-1; size: -
DNA: TGTGCCAGCAGTTTATGGGGGCGGGGATTAGGCTACGAGCAGTACTTC; CDR3: CASSLWGRGLGYEQYF; D: -; V: TRBV28; J: TRBJ2-7; size: -
DNA: TGTGCCAGCAGTTACTCAGGGGTCGGGAATGAAAAACTGTTTTTT; CDR3: CASSYSGVGNEKLFF; D: -; V: TRBV6-5; J: TRBJ1-4; size: -
DNA: TGTGCCAGCAGTGGACAGGGAATAGCCAAAAACATTCAGTACTTC; CDR3: CASSGQGIAKNIQYF; D: TRBD1; V: TRBV28; J: TRBJ2-4; size: few
DNA: TGTGCCAGTAGTCCAACATGGGGCGGCAATCAGCCCCAGCATTTT; CDR3: CASSPTWGGNQPQHF; D: -; V: TRBV19; J: TRBJ1-5; size: once
DNA: TGTGCCAGTAGGGAGGGGGCGACCTACAATGAGCAGTTCTTC; CDR3: CASREGATYNEQFF; D: -; V: TRBV19; J: TRBJ2-1; size: -
DNA: TGTGCCAGCCAACGGACAGGGGGCTATGGCTACACCTTC; CDR3: CASQRTGGYGYTF; D: TRBD1; V: TRBV19; J: TRBJ1-2; size: -
DNA: TGTGCCAGTAGTATTGACAGGCTGTTAGATGGCTACACCTTC; CDR3: CASSIDRLLDGYTF; D: -; V: TRBV19; J: TRBJ1-2; size: -
DNA: TGTGCCAGCAGAGGGGGACCAGGGGATTACACTGAAGCTTTCTTT; CDR3: CASRGGPGDYTEAFF; D: -; V: TRBV28; J: TRBJ1-1; size: -
DNA: TGTGCCAGCAGCCAAGCCCTCGCTAGCGGGGGGAGTATGCTGTACTTC; CDR3: CASSQALASGGSMLYF; D: TRBD2; V: TRBV3-1/TRBV3-2; J: TRBJ2-5; size: -
DNA: TGCGCCAGCAGTGACCCTTTTTCTGGAAACACCATATATTTT; CDR3: CASSDPFSGNTIYF; D: -; V: TRBV10-2; J: TRBJ1-3; size: -
DNA: TGCAGTGCTAGTGGAGCGGGGGGGAGCAAGGGCAATGAGCAGTTCTTC; CDR3: CSASGAGGSKGNEQFF; D: TRBD2; V: TRBV20-1; J: TRBJ2-1; size: -
DNA: TGTGCCAGCAGCTTACTGGGGAGTGCGGTCTACGAGCAGTACTTC; CDR3: CASSLLGSAVYEQYF; D: -; V: TRBV7-9; J: TRBJ2-7; size: -